Following are 23 T cell receptor beta chains from one sample sequenced in a study of T cell responses to AZD1222 COVID-19 vaccine. Profiling relied on immunoSEQ multiplex PCR, and the TCRdb table lists in-frame clones only, not all of them. The data hold approximately 200,000 clones, with about nine tenths observed a single time. The specimen comprised peripheral blood, sampled 28 days after the second AZD1222 dose. Receptor source: an adult who received the AZD1222 COVID-19 vaccine.

This chain links TRBV30 with TRBJ1-2; D is uncertain. V was cut by 1 base and J by 4 bases, with 10 bases left in between. In germline, CDR1 is GTSNPN, CDR2 SVGIG (reference sequence). This CDR3 has 13 amino acids. The chain's CDR3 is CAWSEGITYGYTF. The CDR3 DNA is TGTGCCTGGAGTGAGGGTATAACCTATGGCTACACCTTC.

The count of this clone is one. The V and J genes are TRBV29-1 and TRBJ2-3; unclear D gene. The germline V and J ends were trimmed by 5 bases and 6 bases, with 15 bases remaining between them. CDR1 and CDR2 (germline): SQVTM, ANQGSEA. This CDR3 contains 13 residues. The CDR3 is CSVRLSMVDTQYF. CDR3 coding DNA: TGCAGCGTTAGATTGAGTATGGTGGATACGCAGTATTTT.

The rearrangement uses TRBV7-5 and TRBJ2-1; the table's D call of TRBD2 was not tested on the DNA. TRBV7-5 is a pseudogene segment. The CDR3 extends over 16 amino acids. The CDR3 here is CARSLTGLAGENEQFF. The CDR3 DNA reads TGTGCCAGAAGCTTAACGGGACTAGCGGGAGAAAATGAGCAGTTCTTC.

The V and J genes are TRBV4-1 and TRBJ2-5; D might be TRBD1 (6 bases). This CDR3 is 17 amino acids long. In germline, CDR1 is MGHRA, CDR2 YSYEKL. Trimming pared 0 bases from V and 5 bases from J, leaving 19 bases between. CDR3 in amino acids: CASSQEFKRQGWETQYF. The CDR3 bases are TGCGCCAGCAGCCAAGAGTTCAAAAGGCAGGGGTGGGAGACCCAGTACTTC.

The CDR3 DNA reads as TGTGCCAGCAGCGGGACAGGATCTTTCTATGGCTACACCTTC. It is translated as CASSGTGSFYGYTF. The rearrangement uses TRBV6-5 and TRBJ1-2; TRBD1 agrees at 8 bases. After removal of 6 bases from V and 4 bases from J, the junction contained 7 bases not matched to a gene. The length of the CDR3 is 14 residues. The germline gives CDR1 MNHEY, CDR2 SVGAGI.

The chain carries TRBV30 and TRBJ2-3; D gene uncertain. This CDR3 is 13 amino acids long. Trimming left V 0 bases short and J 9 bases short, with 13 bases between. The germline V gene has CDR1 GTSNPN and CDR2 SVGIG (reference sequence). For the CDR3, the DNA is TGTGCCTGGAGTGTAGGCGAGGTTGAGACGCAGTATTTT. It specifies CAWSVGEVETQYF.

The chain carries TRBV28 and TRBJ1-3; TRBD1 agrees at 8 bases. Trimming removed 4 bases from V and 2 bases from J; junction bases left unmatched: 4. From germline, CDR1 is MDHEN and CDR2 SYDVKM. This CDR3 is 15 amino acids long. CDR3 sequence: CASSSDRGTGNTIYF. The CDR3 DNA sequence: TGTGCCAGCAGTTCAGACAGGGGTACTGGAAACACCATATATTTT.

The chain uses TRBV6-5 and TRBJ1-2, with D possibly TRBD1 on 6 matching bases. V gave up 0 bases and J gave up 6 bases, with 14 bases separating them. CDR3 length: 15 residues. Germline V gene lookup returns CDR1 MNHEY and CDR2 SVGAGI. The CDR3 DNA follows: TGTGCCAGCAGTTACTCTCGGGGGGCAAGAAATGGCTACACCTTC. The encoded protein is CASSYSRGARNGYTF.

The rearrangement uses TRBV6-2 or TRBV6-3 and TRBJ2-1; the match to TRBD1 covers 8 bases. This CDR3 is 14 amino acids long. In germline, CDR1 is MNHEY, CDR2 SVGEGT. J gave up 9 bases and V 6 bases, and 10 bases lay outside the gene matches. CDR3 amino acids: CASSDRTGILEQFF. As DNA, the CDR3 is TGTGCCAGCAGCGATAGGACAGGGATTCTTGAGCAGTTCTTC.

The chain recombines TRBV11-3 with TRBJ2-3; unclear D gene. Germline CDR1 is SGHNT and CDR2 is YENEEA. The CDR3 consists of 13 residues. The V end lost 3 bases, the J end lost 2 bases, and 6 bases lay between the germline ends. The CDR3 coding sequence is TGTGCCAGCAGCTTTGCCCACACAGATACGCAGTATTTT. As protein: CASSFAHTDTQYF.

The CDR3 DNA reads as TGTGCCAGCAGCCCTAGCCTAGCGGGAATTAACAATGAGCAGTTCTTC. Translating it yields CASSPSLAGINNEQFF. The V gene is TRBV7-2, the J gene TRBJ2-1; TRBD2 aligns across 9 bases. The CDR3 consists of 16 residues. The junction had 10 bases not matched to a gene; V was cut back by 5 bases and J by 5 bases. Germline V gives CDR1 SGHTA, CDR2 FQGNSA.

The J gene is TRBJ1-1, the V gene TRBV30, with TRBD1 matching over 7 bases. The germline V gene has CDR1 GTSNPN and CDR2 SVGIG (reference sequence). The CDR3 contains 16 residues. Losses at the gene ends were 4 bases for V and 0 bases for J; bases not matched to a gene: 11. The CDR3 DNA reads TGTGCCTGGACCTTTTGGGGACAGCGACTGAACACTGAAGCTTTCTTT. As protein: CAWTFWGQRLNTEAFF.

The chain joins TRBV12-5 to TRBJ2-2, with 9 bases matching TRBD1. Germline V lookup: CDR1 LGHNT, CDR2 FRNRAP. J lost 5 bases, V lost 1 base, and 5 bases had no gene match. The CDR3 totals 16 residues. Here the CDR3 reads CASGLGGQGRTGELFF. In DNA, the CDR3 is TGTGCTAGTGGTTTGGGGGGACAGGGTCGAACCGGGGAGCTGTTTTTT.

This clone was observed a single time. The chain couples TRBV7-3 to TRBJ1-6; D gene uncertain. From germline, CDR1 is SGHTA and CDR2 FQGTGA. CDR3 length: 18 residues. Trimming stripped 1 base from V and 6 bases from J, with 19 bases between. CDR3 sequence (DNA): TGTGCCAGCAGCTTAAGTCGTTCTTGGTCAGGCGGTAATTCACCCCTCCACTTT. Protein: CASSLSRSWSGGNSPLHF.

Points on this clone: A read error may account for a junction end that differs from germline. The rearrangement joins TRBV15 to TRBJ2-5, with unresolved D. There are 15 residues in the CDR3. CDR1 and CDR2 from the germline V gene are LNHNV and YYDKDF (reference sequence). DNA for the CDR3: TGTGCCACCAGCGGAGAAGGTGAAGACGTAGAGACCCAGTACTTC. It encodes CATSGEGEDVETQYF.

V gene TRBV6-5 combines with J gene TRBJ1-5; a possible D gene is TRBD1 (6 bases). CDR1 is MNHEY, CDR2 SVGAGI, per germline. The V end was cut by 6 bases, the J end by 2 bases, with 14 bases between. The CDR3 is made up of 15 amino acids. CDR3 amino acids: CASSRTGFGNQPQHF. CDR3 in DNA: TGTGCCAGCAGCCGTACAGGGTTCGGCAATCAGCCCCAGCATTTT.

Comment on this clone: At one end the junction does not follow the germline gene, possibly because of a read error. The genes are TRBV20-1 and TRBJ1-2; unclear D gene. Germline loops: CDR1 DFQATT, CDR2 SNEGSKA (reference sequence). CDR3 length equals 8 residues. CDR3 DNA: TGCAGTGACTCAACATACAACTTC. Its protein is CSDSTYNF.

This rearrangement joins TRBV29-1 to TRBJ2-7, with D unresolved. This CDR3 has 11 amino acids. Germline-derived CDR1 and CDR2 are SQVTM and ANQGSEA. V shed 7 bases and J shed 4 bases, with 11 bases lying between them. The DNA for the CDR3 is TGCAGCGCCCGCTCCAGTTACGAGCAGTACTTC. As protein: CSARSSYEQYF.

This chain connects TRBV7-9 to TRBJ1-6; 10 bases agree with TRBD1. Germline CDR1 SEHNR, CDR2 FQNEAQ (reference sequence). The J segment lost 5 bases and the V segment lost 4 bases, leaving 8 bases of the junction unmatched. The CDR3 runs 17 residues. The CDR3 spells CASSWGQGSSHNSPLHF. CDR3 coding DNA: TGTGCCAGCAGCTGGGGACAGGGGAGTTCCCATAATTCACCCCTCCACTTT. The variable domain in full, completed from reference TRBV7-9 and TRBJ1-6, reads DTGVSQNPRHKITKRGQNVTFRCDPISEHNRLYWYRQTLGQGPEFLTYFQNEAQLEKSRLLSDRFSAERPKGSFSTLEIQRTEQGDSAMYLCASSWGQGSSHNSPLHFGNGTRLTVT.

This clone was detected only a few times. The rearrangement uses TRBV19 and TRBJ2-1; 9 bases are shared with TRBD1. Germline CDR1 LNHDA, CDR2 SQIVND (reference sequence). The CDR3 is made up of 14 amino acids. J gave up 4 bases and V 7 bases, and 5 bases lay outside the gene matches. In DNA form, the CDR3 reads TGTGCCAGTATGGGGACAGGGAAATACAATGAGCAGTTCTTC. This encodes CASMGTGKYNEQFF.

V usage is TRBV15 and J usage is TRBJ2-1, with D perhaps matching TRBD2 (6 bases). Germline CDR1 is LNHNV and CDR2 is YYDKDF (reference sequence). The CDR3 runs 15 residues. Deletions cut 0 bases from V and 4 bases from J, with 10 bases between. The CDR3 reads CATSRDPGRYNEQFF. The CDR3 region has the DNA TGTGCCACCAGCAGAGACCCCGGGAGATACAATGAGCAGTTCTTC.

This chain connects TRBV9 to TRBJ2-7; D remains unclear. Trimming removed 4 bases at V and 3 bases at J, with 14 bases between. Germline loops: CDR1 SGDLS, CDR2 YYNGEE. The length of the CDR3 is 14 residues. The CDR3 reads CASSLGDRNYEQYF. CDR3 bases: TGTGCCAGCAGCCTTGGAGACCGAAACTACGAGCAGTACTTC.

This chain joins TRBV13 and TRBJ1-1, with D unresolved. Germline CDR1 and CDR2: PRHDT and FYEKMQ (reference sequence). Trimming took off 5 bases at V and 1 base at J, with 14 bases between the two ends. This CDR3 is 15 amino acids long. The CDR3 DNA reads TGTGCCAGCAGCCGGACCGGAGAGTGGAACACTGAAGCTTTCTTT. It is translated as CASSRTGEWNTEAFF.